This TCR beta chain stems from a study of T cell responses to AZD1222 COVID-19 vaccine. Study overall: Second-dose intervals of approximately 4 or approximately 12 weeks were pooled. Findings and limits, study-wide: Unmutated regions of variants are reportedly targeted by nearly half of spike-specific TCRs. Donors were mostly white British, more females; clonal diversity possibly underestimated.

Turning to this clone: Its target is not known.

The CDR3 is 13 amino acids. Trimming took 4 bases from V and 4 from J; bases not matched to a gene: 2. From germline, CDR1 is LGHDT and CDR2 YNNKEL (reference sequence). TCRdb's table, derived via immunoSEQ multiplex PCR, lists solely in-frame clones and lacks some. The top ten clones hold 17% of a sample with about 66,000 clones, over 75% of them seen once. The clonotype originates from an adult in good health. The sample here was peripheral blood, taken on day 0 of AZD1222 vaccination. This chain connects TRBV3-1 (or the pseudogene TRBV3-2) to TRBJ2-3; 7 bases are a match to TRBD2. For the CDR3, the DNA is TGTGCCAGCAGCCTTCGGGAGGCAGATACGCAGTATTTT. Translated: CASSLREADTQYF.